These 2 T cell receptor beta chains originate from one sample sequenced in a study of control samples from healthy donors and cancer patients. Generated by immunoSEQ multiplex PCR, the TCRdb table keeps only in-frame clones and is missing some. The data contain about 150,000 clones, over 85% of them singletons. Sequencing was carried out using blood. The source is a man in his forties in good health.

The rearrangement joins TRBV27 to TRBJ2-7; no firm D call. The CDR3 is 14 amino acids. V was cut by 0 bases and J by 0 bases, with 6 bases left in between. Germline loops: CDR1 MNHEY, CDR2 SMNVEV (reference sequence). CDR3 DNA: TGTGCCAGCAGTTTATCTGCCAGCTCCTACGAGCAGTACTTC. It translates to CASSLSASSYEQYF.

The chain links TRBV7-2 to TRBJ2-5; a possible D gene is TRBD1 (6 bases). The CDR3 spans 15 residues. Trimming removed 1 base from V and 4 bases from J, with 13 bases in between. From germline, CDR1 is SGHTA and CDR2 FQGNSA. As DNA, the CDR3 is TGTGCCAGCAGCTTAGACAGGGTTGGGGGAGAGACCCAGTACTTC. The encoded protein is CASSLDRVGGETQYF.